The entry below gives a single T cell receptor beta chain sequence along with its context. As yet, its antigen is unknown. This specimen comes from a study of T-cell reconstitution after alpha-beta-depleted transplantation in children. The CDR3 loop spans 14 amino acids. The germline CDR1 and CDR2 sequences are SGHDT and YYEEEE. J was trimmed by 1 base and V by 3 bases; bases with no gene match: 0. During its preparation, the TCRbeta library received unique molecular identifiers. TCRdb re-called the PCR reads through MiXCR, storing one row per CDR3 protein. Among roughly 400,000 distinct CDR3 sequences listed, around two fifths were seen once. The study, taken as a whole, reports: At the one-year point after transplant, T-cell counts and TCRbeta diversity were found to come mostly from T cells that had been newly produced. The origin of alpha-beta T cells about two months after transplant was reportedly several hundred expanded graft clones. Some patients' high day-60 TCRbeta diversity was attributed to recipient cells surviving conditioning.

The chain recombines TRBV5-6 with TRBJ2-1; 8 positions match TRBD1. Sequenced here: PBMCs, sampled before TCRalphabeta/CD19-depleted stem cell transplant. The sequence was obtained from a girl aged 2-10 years with aplastic anemia, due to receive a stem cell transplant. In DNA, the CDR3 is TGTGCCAGCAGCTGGACAGGGTCCTACAATGAGCAGTTCTTC. The encoded protein is CASSWTGSYNEQFF.